This TCR beta chain was sequenced for a study of graft-versus-host responses after intestinal transplantation. Study information: Multivisceral, liver-intestinal, or isolated intestinal transplants were received by the recipients. All recipients were given anti-thymocyte globulin induction, and tacrolimus and steroids were then administered for roughly three years.

Overall study findings and caveats: Researchers found peak circulating GvH clone levels linked to early post-transplant HvG declines. Among recipient marrow samples, GvH clones were found; some appeared first in ileum or blood.

Data came from immunoSEQ multiplex PCR; TCRdb stores just in-frame clones and leaves some out. Here the sample spans fewer than 45,000 clones, roughly 91% being singletons. As concerns this clone: The antigen is undetermined.

CDR3 length: 16 amino acids. Germline loops: CDR1 LNHDA, CDR2 SQIVND (reference sequence). V was trimmed by 11 bases and J by 1 base, leaving 24 bases between them. This receptor was taken from a human patient who received an intestinal transplant, so some T cells may come from the graft donor. This specimen consisted of PBMCs, obtained 524 days after transplant. This rearrangement joins TRBV19 to TRBJ2-7; D possibly corresponds to TRBD1 (7 bases). The CDR3 region has the DNA TGTGCCTCAGCGGACAGGCGGGGAGTTGGTTCCTACGAGCAGTACTTC. Translated, it gives CASADRRGVGSYEQYF.